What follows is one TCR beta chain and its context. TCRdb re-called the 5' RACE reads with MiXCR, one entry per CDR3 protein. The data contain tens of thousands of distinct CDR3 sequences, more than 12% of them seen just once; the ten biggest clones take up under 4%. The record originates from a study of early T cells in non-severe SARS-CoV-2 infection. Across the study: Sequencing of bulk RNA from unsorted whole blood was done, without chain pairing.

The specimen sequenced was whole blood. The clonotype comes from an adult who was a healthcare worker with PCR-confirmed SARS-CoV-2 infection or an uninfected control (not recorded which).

The CDR3 nucleotides read TGTGCCAGCAGCAGTGTAGGGCGGTTGAACACCGGGGAGCTGTTTTTT. It translates to CASSSVGRLNTGELFF. This chain joins TRBV7-3 and TRBJ2-2; D remains ambiguous. CDR3 length equals 16 residues. Trimming removed 5 bases from V and 1 base from J, with 14 bases in between. In germline, CDR1 is SGHTA, CDR2 FQGTGA.